The 5 T cell receptor beta chains given below trace back to one sample, sequenced in a study of blood T cell repertoires in COVID-19. Libraries were prepared by immunoSEQ multiplex PCR; TCRdb keeps only in-frame clonotypes and omits some of them. This sample has some 190,000 clones, with around 80% found just once. Input material: PBMCs or T cells enriched from blood (not recorded which). The receptors shown here come from a man aged 55 to 70 who had been exposed to COVID-19.

A word on this clone: One junction end does not reproduce the germline sequence, and a read error may be involved. This rearrangement joins TRBV6-1 to TRBJ1-1; D is perhaps TRBD1 (5 bases). Germline V CDR1 and CDR2: MNHNS, SASEGT. The CDR3 runs 14 residues. The CDR3 reads CASSEGGGRTEAFF. The DNA of the CDR3 is TGTGCCAGCAGCGAAGGTGGGGGGAGGACTGAAGCTTTCTTT.

The chain couples TRBV3-1 (or the pseudogene TRBV3-2) to TRBJ2-7, with D tentatively TRBD1 (6 bases). The CDR3 runs 14 residues. CDR1 is LGHDT and CDR2 is YNNKEL in the germline V gene (reference sequence). Deletions cut 4 bases from V and 1 base from J, with 11 bases between. CDR3 in amino acids: CASSPDRQSYEQYF. In nucleotides, the CDR3 is TGTGCCAGCAGCCCCGACAGGCAATCCTACGAGCAGTACTTC.

This chain connects TRBV11-1 to TRBJ2-7; maybe TRBD2 (6 bases). V dropped 5 bases and J dropped 6 bases, with 17 bases sitting between them. The CDR3 loop spans 14 amino acids. Germline V CDR1 and CDR2: SGHAT, FQDESV (reference sequence). The CDR3 nucleotides are TGTGCCAGCAGCCGCAGGGAGGATCGGGCCGAGCAGTACTTC. It specifies CASSRREDRAEQYF.

The chain uses TRBV5-5 and TRBJ1-5; 9 bases fit TRBD1. The CDR3 extends over 16 amino acids. J was trimmed by 2 bases and V by 4 bases; bases with no gene match: 7. Germline CDR1 reads SGHKS; CDR2 reads YYEKEE (reference sequence). DNA for the CDR3: TGTGCCAGCAGCGGGGGACAGGGCGTGGGCAATCAGCCCCAGCATTTT. This gives the protein CASSGGQGVGNQPQHF.

In its sample, this clone was seen once. The sample holds other DNA sequences that translate to the same CDR3. This chain joins TRBV30 and TRBJ1-3; TRBD1 agrees at 11 bases. This CDR3 comprises 16 residues. Germline lookup yields CDR1 GTSNPN and CDR2 SVGIG (reference sequence). Trimming removed 1 base from V and 4 bases from J; junction bases left unmatched: 6. The CDR3 sequence is CAWSAPGQGGGNTIYF. Written as DNA, the CDR3 is TGTGCCTGGAGTGCCCCGGGACAGGGGGGCGGAAACACCATATATTTT.